These 20 T cell receptor beta chains originate from one sample sequenced in a study of cytomegalovirus exposure and HLA in healthy donors. PCR employed 60 Vbeta and 13 Jbeta primers. Repertoires were generated with immunoSEQ multiplex PCR, while TCRdb's copy carries only in-frame clones and drops some. The repertoire has 110,000 or so clones, roughly 71% of them found once; the top ten carry roughly 8.3%. Sequenced: PBMCs. The receptors originated from a man in his late teens or twenties in good health and CMV-seropositive.

This clone was detected only a few times. The chain links TRBV9 to TRBJ1-6, with 9 bases aligning to TRBD1. The CDR3 runs to 16 residues. Trimming removed 5 bases from V and 5 bases from J; junction bases left unmatched: 8. Germline assignment: CDR1 SGDLS and CDR2 YYNGEE. The DNA for the CDR3 is TGTGCCAGCAGTCCCGGGACAGGGAACAATAATTCACCCCTCCACTTT. It specifies CASSPGTGNNNSPLHF. Based on the CDR3 plus reference TRBV9 and TRBJ1-6, the full variable domain is DSGVTQTPKHLITATGQRVTLRCSPRSGDLSVYWYQQSLDQGLQFLIQYYNGEERAKGNILERFSAQQFPDLHSELNLSSLELGDSALYFCASSPGTGNNNSPLHFGNGTRLTVT.

Of note for this clone: At one of its ends the junction is not consistent with the germline gene, which may arise from a read error. The gene calls are TRBV6-5 and TRBJ2-6; D possibly corresponds to TRBD1 (5 bases). The CDR3 sequence is 16 residues long. Germline CDR1 and CDR2: MNHEY and SVGAGI. The CDR3 DNA is TGTGCCAGCAGTTACTCGAAACAGTCTGGGGCCAACGTCCTGCCTTTC. Protein: CASSYSKQSGANVLPF.

The chain has TRBV7-9 and TRBJ1-2, with 7 bases lining up with TRBD1. This CDR3 is 13 amino acids long. J gave up 6 bases and V 7 bases, and 8 bases lay outside the gene matches. CDR1 SEHNR and CDR2 FQNEAQ come from the germline V gene (reference sequence). CDR3 nucleotides: TGTGCCAGCACAATACAGGGGAAGGATGGCTACACCTTC. Amino acids: CASTIQGKDGYTF.

This chain links TRBV5-1 with TRBJ2-4, with unresolved D. The V gene's germline CDR1 is SGHRS and CDR2 YFSETQ. The CDR3 covers 15 residues. Trimming stripped 5 bases from V and 0 bases from J, with 12 bases between. The CDR3 DNA follows: TGCGCCAGCAGAGATCCGGGTTTAGCCAAAAACATTCAGTACTTC. It translates to CASRDPGLAKNIQYF.

This clone was observed a few times. The chain combines TRBV5-1 with TRBJ2-1, with 8 bases that match TRBD2. J lost 2 bases, V lost 4 bases, and 11 bases had no gene match. Germline V gene lookup returns CDR1 SGHRS and CDR2 YFSETQ. The CDR3 length is 17 residues. CDR3 sequence reads: CASSHIIGGAPYNEQFF. The CDR3 DNA reads TGCGCCAGCAGCCATATTATCGGGGGGGCCCCCTACAATGAGCAGTTCTTC.

The chain uses TRBV4-1 and TRBJ1-2; 9 bases map to TRBD1. The J segment lost 6 bases and the V segment lost 2 bases, leaving 13 bases of the junction unmatched. The CDR3 spans 17 residues. CDR1 and CDR2 (germline): MGHRA, YSYEKL. The CDR3 DNA follows: TGCGCCAGCAGCCAAAGAATCGATACAGGGGGCGCTGATGGCTACACCTTC. Protein product: CASSQRIDTGGADGYTF.

The sample holds one count of this clone. This chain links TRBV28 with TRBJ2-5, with 11 nucleotides matching TRBD2. This CDR3 region has 15 residues. The germline CDR1 and CDR2 sequences are MDHEN and SYDVKM. V lost 3 bases to trimming and J lost 5 bases; unmatched junction nucleotides: 5. As DNA, the CDR3 is TGTGCCAGCAGTTTCTCGGGACTAGCGGTGGAGACCCAGTACTTC. Its translation: CASSFSGLAVETQYF.

The CDR3 loop reads CSVGPGQGPYEQYF. Written as DNA, the CDR3 is TGCAGCGTTGGTCCGGGACAGGGGCCCTACGAGCAGTACTTC. The V call is TRBV29-1, the J call TRBJ2-7; 10 positions match TRBD1. The germline V gene has CDR1 SQVTM and CDR2 ANQGSEA. The CDR3 totals 14 residues. V shed 4 bases, J shed 2 bases, and the junction held 5 bases outside the gene matches.

The chain uses TRBV28 and TRBJ2-2; D might be TRBD1 (6 bases). The germline CDR1 and CDR2 sequences are MDHEN and SYDVKM. Trimming removed 3 bases at V and 4 bases at J, with 18 bases between. The CDR3 is made up of 17 amino acids. CDR3 region: CASSFVRAGAATGELFF. CDR3 nucleotide sequence: TGTGCCAGCAGTTTTGTTCGGGCAGGGGCGGCCACCGGGGAGCTGTTTTTT.

This clone has a handful of counts. This chain uses TRBV7-2 with TRBJ2-5; D is unclear. This CDR3 comprises 12 residues. Germline V gene data show CDR1 as SGHTA and CDR2 as FQGNSA. Trimming shortened V by 5 bases and J by 5 bases, and 9 bases separated the two germline ends. In nucleotides, the CDR3 is TGTGCCAGCAGCCTGACTCGGGAGACCCAGTACTTC. This codes for CASSLTRETQYF. The variable domain in full, completed from reference TRBV7-2 and TRBJ2-5, reads GAGVSQSPSNKVTEKGKDVELRCDPISGHTALYWYRQSLGQGLEFLIYFQGNSAPDKSGLPSDRFSAERTGGSVSTLTIQRTQQEDSAVYLCASSLTRETQYFGPGTRLLVL.

The gene calls are TRBV2 and TRBJ1-3, with 7 bases identical to TRBD1. The CDR3 covers 15 residues. Trimming cost V 9 bases and J 4 bases; bases outside gene matches: 12. Germline CDR1 and CDR2: SNHLY and FYNNEI. The CDR3 loop is CARAPGTAEGNTIYF. CDR3 nucleotides: TGTGCCAGAGCCCCCGGGACAGCGGAGGGAAACACCATATATTTT. Variable domain in full (rest from reference TRBV2 and TRBJ1-3): EPEVTQTPSHQVTQMGQEVILRCVPISNHLYFYWYRQILGQKVEFLVSFYNNEISEKSEIFDDQFSVERPDGSNFTLKIRSTKLEDSAMYFCARAPGTAEGNTIYFGEGSWLTVV.

About this clone itself: Other DNA sequences within the sample encode an identical CDR3. The chain links TRBV29-1 to TRBJ2-7; TRBD2 matches at 8 bases. Germline loops: CDR1 SQVTM, CDR2 ANQGSEA. V shed 5 bases, J shed 8 bases, and the junction held 17 bases outside the gene matches. The CDR3 loop spans 15 amino acids. Here the CDR3 DNA reads TGCAGCGTTCGGTCGGCGGGGGGAATCCTTCGCCAGCAGTACTTC. Translated, it gives CSVRSAGGILRQQYF.

This clone came up a few times. The chain carries TRBV5-4 and TRBJ2-2; D might be TRBD2 (6 bases). The length of the CDR3 is 17 residues. Germline V gene lookup returns CDR1 SGHNT and CDR2 YYREEE (reference sequence). V dropped 2 bases and J dropped 0 bases, with 14 bases sitting between them. The CDR3 region has the DNA TGTGCCAGCAGCTTAGGGCCGGGACTGTCGAACACCGGGGAGCTGTTTTTT. It codes for CASSLGPGLSNTGELFF.

This chain joins TRBV7-9 and TRBJ1-5, with 8 bases aligning to TRBD1. Per the germline V gene, CDR1 is SEHNR and CDR2 is FQNEAQ (reference sequence). The CDR3 extends over 13 amino acids. After removal of 6 bases from V and 5 bases from J, the junction contained 3 bases not matched to a gene. In DNA, the CDR3 is TGTGCCAGCAGAGGACAGGGCGATCAGCCCCAGCATTTT. As protein: CASRGQGDQPQHF. The whole variable domain, filled in from reference TRBV7-9 and TRBJ1-5, reads DTGVSQNPRHKITKRGQNVTFRCDPISEHNRLYWYRQTLGQGPEFLTYFQNEAQLEKSRLLSDRFSAERPKGSFSTLEIQRTEQGDSAMYLCASRGQGDQPQHFGDGTRLSIL.

This chain connects TRBV5-6 to TRBJ1-2; TRBD1 matches at 10 bases. The CDR3 has 15 amino acids. The J segment lost 2 bases and the V segment lost 4 bases, leaving 5 bases of the junction unmatched. Germline V gene sequence: CDR1 SGHDT, CDR2 YYEEEE. CDR3 protein: CASSQAGQGNYGYTF. The CDR3 nucleotides are TGTGCCAGCAGCCAAGCGGGACAGGGGAACTATGGCTACACCTTC.

This clone was counted a single time. The chain is built from TRBV5-3 and TRBJ2-7, with D possibly matching TRBD2 (6 bases). TRBV5-3 is assigned to the ORF class and has an uncertain function. The CDR3 is 14 amino acids. V was cut by 0 bases and J by 3 bases, with 10 bases left in between. CDR3 sequence reads: CARSLVGAGYEQYV. The CDR3 bases are TGTGCCAGAAGCTTGGTGGGAGCGGGCTACGAGCAGTACGTC.

This clone has only a few counts. The chain recombines TRBV6-1 with TRBJ2-6; a weak D match, TRBD1 (6 bases). V lost 7 bases and J lost 1, with 8 bases in between. The CDR3 contains 14 residues. The germline gives CDR1 MNHNS, CDR2 SASEGT. CDR3 residues: CASNQGSGANVLTF. CDR3 in DNA: TGTGCCAGCAACCAGGGGTCTGGGGCCAACGTCCTGACTTTC.

This rearrangement joins TRBV28 to TRBJ2-1; TRBD2 matches 8 bases. There are 16 residues in the CDR3. Losses at the gene ends were 3 bases for V and 2 bases for J; bases not matched to a gene: 6. Germline lookup yields CDR1 MDHEN and CDR2 SYDVKM. The CDR3 loop reads CASSFPVGGAYNEQFF. Written as DNA, the CDR3 is TGTGCCAGCAGTTTCCCGGTCGGGGGGGCCTACAATGAGCAGTTCTTC.

CDR3 amino acids: CASSSGEGSETQYF. CDR3 coding DNA: TGTGCCAGCAGCTCCGGGGAGGGGTCCGAGACCCAGTACTTC. The rearrangement links TRBV11-3 to TRBJ2-5, with 7 positions matching TRBD2. Germline V CDR1 and CDR2: SGHNT, YENEEA. With 4 bases clipped from V and 5 bases from J, the junction kept 7 bases outside the gene matches. The CDR3 length is 14 residues.

The chain is built from TRBV10-3 and TRBJ1-1; 7 bases line up with TRBD1. The germline gives CDR1 ENHRY, CDR2 SYGVKD. The CDR3 consists of 14 residues. With 6 bases clipped from V and 1 base from J, the junction kept 5 bases outside the gene matches. For the CDR3, the DNA is TGTGCCATCAGGCCGGGACAGCAGAACACTGAAGCTTTCTTT. This sequence encodes CAIRPGQQNTEAFF.